These 15 T cell receptor beta chains originate from one sample sequenced in a study of shared clonotypes between healthy human individuals. Positively selected for CCR7, the CD45RO-negative cells used as naive CD8 cells excluded terminally differentiated effector memory CD45RA+ cells. Some clones are missing from TCRdb's copy, which holds only in-frame ones; the method was immunoSEQ multiplex PCR. The sample contains roughly 2.1 million clones, around 93% of which appear only once. Sequencing was done on a sample of naive CD8+ T cells from PBMCs. The source of these receptors is a man aged 18 to 30 in good health. Some clones in this sample may be carry-over from other donors' samples.

The chain recombines TRBV7-9 with TRBJ2-7, with 12 bases lining up with TRBD2. Germline V gene lookup returns CDR1 SEHNR and CDR2 FQNEAQ (reference sequence). Trimming cost V 4 bases and J 8 bases; bases outside gene matches: 12. CDR3 size: 16 residues. CDR3 sequence: CASSSSSGRAVIKQYF. The CDR3 DNA is TGTGCCAGCAGCTCATCTAGCGGGAGGGCCGTTATAAAGCAGTACTTC.

Comment on this clone: This sample includes further DNA sequences coding for the same CDR3. CDR3 bases: TGTGCCAGCAGTCCCGGACTAGCGGGAGTTAATGAGCAGTTCTTC. This translates into CASSPGLAGVNEQFF. The gene calls are TRBV7-3 and TRBJ2-1; the match to TRBD2 covers 13 bases. J was trimmed by 7 bases and V by 6 bases; bases with no gene match: 6. Germline CDR1 reads SGHTA; CDR2 reads FQGTGA. This CDR3 has 15 amino acids.

The V gene is TRBV5-8, the J gene TRBJ2-1; D is ambiguous. This CDR3 comprises 15 residues. Germline V gene lookup returns CDR1 SGHTS and CDR2 YDEGEE. V gave up 1 base and J gave up 8 bases, with 16 bases separating them. In nucleotides, the CDR3 is TGTGCCAGCAGCTTGACGCCCTGGGAACACGATGAGCAGTTCTTC. It yields the protein CASSLTPWEHDEQFF.

The V and J genes are TRBV30 and TRBJ1-2; D unclear. Trimming pared 4 bases from V and 3 bases from J, leaving 15 bases between. The CDR3 consists of 14 residues. Germline assignment: CDR1 GTSNPN and CDR2 SVGIG (reference sequence). CDR3 nucleotide sequence: TGTGCCTGGAAGTCCCCCGGCTGGGACTATGGCTACACCTTC. It codes for CAWKSPGWDYGYTF.

V usage is TRBV6-5 and J usage is TRBJ2-1; D gene ambiguous. V was pared by 2 bases and J by 8 bases, with 16 bases between. The CDR3 runs to 15 residues. The germline CDR1 and CDR2 sequences are MNHEY and SVGAGI. In DNA, the CDR3 is TGTGCCAGCAGTTACCCCAGGACCCCGGTCTATGAGCAGTTCTTC. Encoded protein: CASSYPRTPVYEQFF.

This clone was counted a single time. The chain uses TRBV28 and TRBJ1-4; possibly TRBD1 for D (5 bases). The CDR3 runs to 17 residues. Trimming removed 2 bases at V and 3 bases at J, with 16 bases between. Germline-derived CDR1 and CDR2 are MDHEN and SYDVKM. The DNA of the CDR3 is TGTGCCAGCAGTTTAGTGGGGGTCGGGGGAGCTAATGAAAAACTGTTTTTT. It yields the protein CASSLVGVGGANEKLFF.

This chain joins TRBV7-9 and TRBJ2-3; D is undetermined. This CDR3 comprises 13 residues. Between the trimmed V and J ends, which lost 7 bases and 1 base, there was a span of 9 bases. Germline assignment: CDR1 SEHNR and CDR2 FQNEAQ (reference sequence). The CDR3 nucleotides read TGTGCCAGCATGGGAAGCGGCACAGATACGCAGTATTTT. Amino acids: CASMGSGTDTQYF.

This chain uses TRBV6-1 with TRBJ1-4; tentatively, D is TRBD1 (5 bases). Germline V gene lookup returns CDR1 MNHNS and CDR2 SASEGT. V was pared by 10 bases and J by 7 bases, with 16 bases between. CDR3 length: 13 amino acids. CDR3 bases: TGTGCCATACAGGATCTACCCTTTGAAAAACTGTTTTTT. It codes for CAIQDLPFEKLFF.

The rearrangement joins TRBV19 to TRBJ2-3, with 10 nucleotides matching TRBD2. In germline, CDR1 is LNHDA, CDR2 SQIVND (reference sequence). This CDR3 spans 17 amino acids. J was trimmed by 2 bases and V by 4 bases; bases with no gene match: 9. CDR3 loop: CASSNFSAGGNTDTQYF. The CDR3 coding sequence is TGTGCCAGTAGTAATTTTTCAGCGGGAGGGAACACAGATACGCAGTATTTT.

The chain carries TRBV5-6 and TRBJ2-7; D not certain. Trimming removed 5 bases at V and 2 bases at J, with 14 bases between. CDR3 length: 14 amino acids. Germline V gene lookup returns CDR1 SGHDT and CDR2 YYEEEE. In DNA, the CDR3 is TGTGCCAGCAGGACTTTAGGGATACCCTACGAGCAGTACTTC. It is translated as CASRTLGIPYEQYF.

This chain connects TRBV28 to TRBJ2-7; no clear D. This CDR3 contains 10 residues. V was cut by 5 bases and J by 7 bases, with 6 bases left in between. CDR1 MDHEN and CDR2 SYDVKM come from the germline V gene. The CDR3 sequence is CASSRWEQYF. The CDR3 region has the DNA TGTGCCAGCAGTCGGTGGGAGCAGTACTTC.

V is TRBV2 and J is TRBJ1-2, with D possibly matching TRBD1 (5 bases). Per germline, CDR1 SNHLY and CDR2 FYNNEI. V lost 9 bases and J lost 7, with 21 bases in between. The CDR3 has 14 amino acids. The CDR3 DNA sequence: TGTGCCAGGACCGCGGGACCCCCCAGAACTGGCTACACCTTC. It codes for CARTAGPPRTGYTF.

The chain links TRBV19 to TRBJ2-3; TRBD2 aligns across 11 bases. The CDR3 loop spans 15 amino acids. Germline trimming cut 6 bases from V and 3 bases from J; bases unmatched to any gene: 5. The germline V gene encodes CDR1 LNHDA and CDR2 SQIVND (reference sequence). The CDR3 DNA is TGTGCCAGTAGCTTAGCGGGAGGGTCGACAGATACGCAGTATTTT. Translated: CASSLAGGSTDTQYF.

The chain couples TRBV7-8 to TRBJ1-1; D ambiguous. Germline lookup yields CDR1 SGHVS and CDR2 FQNEAQ. CDR3 length: 14 residues. The V gene lost 5 bases and the J gene lost 4 bases, with 14 bases spanning the gap. For the CDR3, the DNA is TGTGCCAGCAGCCCCAGCGAGGGATCCACTGAAGCTTTCTTT. Its protein is CASSPSEGSTEAFF.

The chain carries TRBV7-2 and TRBJ2-7; D is uncertain. Germline V gene sequence: CDR1 SGHTA, CDR2 FQGNSA. The CDR3 totals 15 residues. Trimming removed 4 bases at V and 2 bases at J, with 15 bases between. CDR3 sequence reads: CASSSGPPTAYEQYF. The CDR3 DNA follows: TGTGCCAGCAGCTCCGGGCCCCCAACGGCCTACGAGCAGTACTTC.